The rows below give T cell receptor beta chains drawn from one sample of a study of CD8 T cells in Susac syndrome. TCRdb itself ran the immunoSEQ multiplex PCR reads through MiXCR, one entry per CDR3 protein. Counted here are 80,000 to 90,000 distinct CDR3 sequences, 85% to 95% occurring once; the ten biggest clones make up 0.25% to 0.4%. Sequencing was carried out using CD8+ T cells from PBMCs. Receptors were obtained from a human donor in good health. CDR3s include the opening cysteine and the closing phenylalanine or tryptophan. The order of the fields is CDR3 length, clone size, D gene, J gene, V gene, CDR3 DNA, CDR3 protein. D genes are given only for firm matches. Expanded clones get a size class; other rows say once, few or many, or leave the size out.

len: 12; abundance: once; d_gene: TRBD1; j_gene: TRBJ1-2; v_gene: TRBV29-1; CDR3nt: TGCAGCCGGGTGACAGGGAACTATGGCTACACCTTC; CDR3aa: CSRVTGNYGYTF
len: 17; abundance: .; d_gene: TRBD2; j_gene: TRBJ2-3; v_gene: TRBV14; CDR3nt: TGTGCCAGCAGCCAACTGACTAGCGGGGGGGCCGGAGATACGCAGTATTTT; CDR3aa: CASSQLTSGGAGDTQYF
len: 16; abundance: .; d_gene: .; j_gene: TRBJ2-2; v_gene: TRBV18; CDR3nt: TGTGCCAGCTCACCCCTCGAGGGGTCCGACACCGGGGAGCTGTTTTTT; CDR3aa: CASSPLEGSDTGELFF
len: 13; abundance: .; d_gene: .; j_gene: TRBJ1-1; v_gene: TRBV15; CDR3nt: TGTGCCACCGCTACGGGGGGCGGCACTGAAGCTTTCTTT; CDR3aa: CATATGGGTEAFF
len: 14; abundance: .; d_gene: TRBD1; j_gene: TRBJ1-1; v_gene: TRBV13; CDR3nt: TGTGCCAGCAGTCCCGGACAGGGTGGGACTGAAGCTTTCTTT; CDR3aa: CASSPGQGGTEAFF
len: 17; abundance: .; d_gene: TRBD1; j_gene: TRBJ1-5; v_gene: TRBV7-9; CDR3nt: TGTGCCAGCAGCCCGGGACAGGGTCTTTATAGCAATCAGCCCCAGCATTTT; CDR3aa: CASSPGQGLYSNQPQHF
len: 15; abundance: .; d_gene: TRBD2; j_gene: TRBJ2-1; v_gene: TRBV29-1; CDR3nt: TGCAGCGTTGAAGAAGGGCGGGGGACCTACAATGAGCAGTTCTTC; CDR3aa: CSVEEGRGTYNEQFF
len: 12; abundance: .; d_gene: .; j_gene: TRBJ1-2; v_gene: TRBV5-6; CDR3nt: TGTGCCAGCAGCTTTCTGGCAGACGGCTACACCTTC; CDR3aa: CASSFLADGYTF
len: 16; abundance: .; d_gene: TRBD2; j_gene: TRBJ2-3; v_gene: TRBV5-1; CDR3nt: TGCGCCAGCAGCTTGTTCGCGGGGGACTTCACAGATACGCAGTATTTT; CDR3aa: CASSLFAGDFTDTQYF
len: 16; abundance: .; d_gene: .; j_gene: TRBJ1-5; v_gene: TRBV6-5; CDR3nt: TGTGCCAGCAGTTACCCTCAGGGCCAGTTCAATCAGCCCCAGCATTTT; CDR3aa: CASSYPQGQFNQPQHF
len: 13; abundance: .; d_gene: .; j_gene: TRBJ2-1; v_gene: TRBV9; CDR3nt: TGTGCCAGCAGCCCGCCTACCGGGAATGAGCAGTTCTTC; CDR3aa: CASSPPTGNEQFF
len: 15; abundance: .; d_gene: TRBD1; j_gene: TRBJ2-3; v_gene: TRBV3-1; CDR3nt: TGTGCCAGCAGCATAACAGGGGGCGCGGCAGATACGCAGTATTTT; CDR3aa: CASSITGGAADTQYF
len: 15; abundance: .; d_gene: .; j_gene: TRBJ1-5; v_gene: TRBV27; CDR3nt: TGTGCCAGCAGTTTACGGGCCTCTTACAATCAGCCCCAGCATTTT; CDR3aa: CASSLRASYNQPQHF
len: 13; abundance: .; d_gene: .; j_gene: TRBJ2-1; v_gene: TRBV12-3/TRBV12-4; CDR3nt: TGTGCCAGCAGTTCCGCCCCCAACAATGAGCAGTTCTTC; CDR3aa: CASSSAPNNEQFF
len: 14; abundance: .; d_gene: .; j_gene: TRBJ2-7; v_gene: TRBV11-2; CDR3nt: TGTGCCAGCAGCTTAGAGACCGGGCTCTACGAGCAGTACTTC; CDR3aa: CASSLETGLYEQYF
len: 18; abundance: .; d_gene: TRBD2; j_gene: TRBJ2-3; v_gene: TRBV3-1; CDR3nt: TGTGCCAGCAGCCAAGAGGCTAGCGGGGGACCTAGCACAGATACGCAGTATTTT; CDR3aa: CASSQEASGGPSTDTQYF
len: 15; abundance: .; d_gene: .; j_gene: TRBJ2-4; v_gene: TRBV30; CDR3nt: TGTGCCTGGAGTATTAAAAGGGAGACCAAAAACATTCAGTACTTC; CDR3aa: CAWSIKRETKNIQYF
len: 15; abundance: .; d_gene: TRBD1; j_gene: TRBJ2-3; v_gene: TRBV4-1; CDR3nt: TGCGCCAGCAGCCAACGGGACAGCCGCACAGATACGCAGTATTTT; CDR3aa: CASSQRDSRTDTQYF
len: 16; abundance: .; d_gene: .; j_gene: TRBJ1-1; v_gene: TRBV29-1; CDR3nt: TGCAGCGTTGAAAAAAAAGTACACACTATGAACACTGAAGCTTTCTTT; CDR3aa: CSVEKKVHTMNTEAFF
len: 15; abundance: .; d_gene: .; j_gene: TRBJ1-6; v_gene: TRBV20-1; CDR3nt: TGCAGTGCTAGAGATTGGGGGATCTATAATTCACCCCTCCACTTT; CDR3aa: CSARDWGIYNSPLHF
len: 15; abundance: .; d_gene: TRBD1; j_gene: TRBJ1-6; v_gene: TRBV15; CDR3nt: TGTGCCACCAGCAGTCGTCGACAGGGAAATTCACCCCTCCACTTT; CDR3aa: CATSSRRQGNSPLHF
len: 13; abundance: once; d_gene: .; j_gene: TRBJ1-2; v_gene: TRBV6-5; CDR3nt: TGTGCCAGCAGTTACTCTCACAGGGATGGCTACACCTTC; CDR3aa: CASSYSHRDGYTF
len: 14; abundance: once; d_gene: .; j_gene: TRBJ2-2; v_gene: TRBV9; CDR3nt: TGTGCCAGCAGAGACAGAGCGAACACCGGGGAGCTGTTTTTT; CDR3aa: CASRDRANTGELFF
len: 19; abundance: .; d_gene: .; j_gene: TRBJ2-1; v_gene: TRBV10-2; CDR3nt: TGCGCCAGCAGTGAGTTGGGGGGATTTCGCGAGGGTGCCTACAATGAGCAGTTCTTC; CDR3aa: CASSELGGFREGAYNEQFF
len: 11; abundance: .; d_gene: .; j_gene: TRBJ2-7; v_gene: TRBV29-1; CDR3nt: TGCAGCGCATTTCAATTGGGCGAGCAGTACTTC; CDR3aa: CSAFQLGEQYF
len: 14; abundance: .; d_gene: .; j_gene: TRBJ1-5; v_gene: TRBV20-1; CDR3nt: TGCAGTGCTAGAGGCTCGTCGGGCAATCAGCCCCAGCATTTT; CDR3aa: CSARGSSGNQPQHF
len: 15; abundance: .; d_gene: .; j_gene: TRBJ1-3; v_gene: TRBV27; CDR3nt: TGTGCCAGCAGTTTATCCATAAAGGCTGGAAACACCATATATTTT; CDR3aa: CASSLSIKAGNTIYF
len: 18; abundance: .; d_gene: TRBD2; j_gene: TRBJ2-3; v_gene: TRBV19; CDR3nt: TGTGCCAGTAGTATGGGAAGCGGGGGGGCCTTCGGCACAGATACGCAGTATTTT; CDR3aa: CASSMGSGGAFGTDTQYF
len: 14; abundance: .; d_gene: .; j_gene: TRBJ2-5; v_gene: TRBV5-4; CDR3nt: TGTGCCAGCAGCTTGAGGCCAGTCCAAGAGACCCAGTACTTC; CDR3aa: CASSLRPVQETQYF
len: 15; abundance: .; d_gene: .; j_gene: TRBJ1-5; v_gene: TRBV9; CDR3nt: TGTGCCAGCAGCGTAGAAGGTAATAGCAATCAGCCCCAGCATTTT; CDR3aa: CASSVEGNSNQPQHF
len: 13; abundance: .; d_gene: .; j_gene: TRBJ1-1; v_gene: TRBV28; CDR3nt: TGTGCCAGCAGCCCACCAGAGGGGACTGAAGCTTTCTTT; CDR3aa: CASSPPEGTEAFF
len: 18; abundance: once; d_gene: TRBD2; j_gene: TRBJ2-3; v_gene: TRBV6-5; CDR3nt: TGTGCCAGCAGTTACAAGAGGCTAGCGGGTTCTGAAGCAGATACGCAGTATTTT; CDR3aa: CASSYKRLAGSEADTQYF